One sample yielded the 24 T cell receptor beta chains listed below, sequenced in a study of OX40 agonist ivuxolimab in advanced cancers. Here immunoSEQ multiplex PCR was the method, and the copy in TCRdb shows in-frame clones only, minus some. The table lists 65,000 or so clones, 80% to 85% of them singletons, with 4.5% to 5% in the top ten. The specimen comprised CD4+ or CD8+ T cells sorted from blood, sampled in a trial of the OX40 agonist ivuxolimab. Receptors originate from an adult with an advanced solid tumor such as melanoma, head and neck, liver or kidney cancer.

J is TRBJ1-5 and V is TRBV27; D ambiguous. V dropped 2 bases and J dropped 0 bases, with 5 bases sitting between them. There are 14 residues in the CDR3. Germline loops: CDR1 MNHEY, CDR2 SMNVEV (reference sequence). Here the CDR3 reads CASSLRDSNQPQHF. Here the CDR3 DNA reads TGTGCCAGCAGTTTAAGAGATAGCAATCAGCCCCAGCATTTT.

The rearrangement links TRBV13 to TRBJ1-5, with no clear D. Between the trimmed V and J ends, which lost 0 bases and 11 bases, there was a span of 8 bases. CDR1 is PRHDT, CDR2 FYEKMQ, per germline (reference sequence). The CDR3 totals 12 residues. The CDR3 DNA follows: TGTGCCAGCAGCTTAGGGCAGTCAGCCCAGCATTTT. The encoded protein is CASSLGQSAQHF. Complete variable domain (other parts from reference TRBV13 and TRBJ1-5): AAGVIQSPRHLIKEKRETATLKCYPIPRHDTVYWYQQGPGQDPQFLISFYEKMQSDKGSIPDRFSAQQFSDYHSELNMSSLELGDSALYFCASSLGQSAQHFGDGTRLSIL.

The CDR3 spells CASSLVAAAQETQYF. CDR3 bases: TGTGCCAGCAGCTTAGTAGCGGCGGCTCAAGAGACCCAGTACTTC. The V call is TRBV7-2, the J call TRBJ2-5, with D maybe TRBD2 (6 bases). The CDR3 consists of 15 residues. Per the germline V gene, CDR1 is SGHTA and CDR2 is FQGNSA. V lost 1 base and J 2 bases, leaving 11 bases between the germline ends.

This chain connects TRBV5-4 to TRBJ2-1, with TRBD2 identical over 8 bases. V shed 5 bases, J shed 5 bases, and the junction held 6 bases outside the gene matches. The CDR3 extends over 14 amino acids. Germline V lookup: CDR1 SGHNT, CDR2 YYREEE (reference sequence). CDR3 protein: CASRLAGNHNEQFF. The CDR3 coding sequence is TGTGCCAGCAGATTAGCGGGGAATCACAATGAGCAGTTCTTC.

The chain combines TRBV9 with TRBJ2-3; TRBD2 is a possible D gene (7 bases). The CDR3 covers 14 residues. Looked up from germline, CDR1 is SGDLS and CDR2 is YYNGEE. V was clipped by 6 bases and J by 2 bases, with 13 bases between them. The CDR3 is CASTRGAPTDTQYF. The CDR3 nucleotides are TGTGCCAGCACCCGGGGGGCTCCCACAGATACGCAGTATTTT. The entire variable domain, with the rest obtained from reference TRBV9 and TRBJ2-3, is as follows: DSGVTQTPKHLITATGQRVTLRCSPRSGDLSVYWYQQSLDQGLQFLIQYYNGEERAKGNILERFSAQQFPDLHSELNLSSLELGDSALYFCASTRGAPTDTQYFGPGTRLTVL.

V and J are TRBV9 and TRBJ2-7; 13 bases are a match to TRBD2. With 0 bases clipped from V and 2 bases from J, the junction kept 2 bases outside the gene matches. The CDR3 runs to 16 residues. Germline CDR1 SGDLS, CDR2 YYNGEE. The CDR3 bases are TGTGCCAGCAGCGTAGGGGGGACTAGCGGGACCTACGAGCAGTACTTC. Its protein product is CASSVGGTSGTYEQYF.

This rearrangement joins TRBV5-1 to TRBJ2-7; 10 bases map to TRBD2. The CDR3 has 17 residues. After removal of 1 base from V and 0 bases from J, the junction contained 7 bases not matched to a gene. CDR1 and CDR2 from the germline V gene are SGHRS and YFSETQ. The CDR3 bases are TGCGCCAGCAGCTTGTCTCTAGCGGGGGCTATCTCCTACGAGCAGTACTTC. Its translation: CASSLSLAGAISYEQYF.

Here the CDR3 reads CASTAELAGLQETQYF. In DNA form, the CDR3 reads TGCGCCAGCACTGCCGAACTAGCGGGGCTACAAGAGACCCAGTACTTC. The V call is TRBV10-2, the J call TRBJ2-5; TRBD2 matches at 10 bases. The CDR3 length is 16 residues. V lost 7 bases and J lost 2; bases outside the gene matches: 10. CDR1 is WSHSY, CDR2 SAAADI, per germline.

V and J are TRBV15 and TRBJ1-5, with TRBD1 matching over 8 bases. Trimming at V came to 0 bases and at J to 7 bases, leaving 5 bases not matched to a gene. The CDR3 covers 15 residues. Germline V lookup: CDR1 LNHNV, CDR2 YYDKDF (reference sequence). DNA of the CDR3: TGTGCCACCAGCAGAGATCGGACAGGGTACCAGCCCCAGCATTTT. Its translation is CATSRDRTGYQPQHF.

The chain recombines TRBV5-1 with TRBJ1-2, with D tentatively TRBD1 (5 bases). The germline gives CDR1 SGHRS, CDR2 YFSETQ. This CDR3 is built from 15 residues. V lost 0 bases, J lost 4 bases, and 13 bases lay in between. This CDR3 reads CASSLGAGLFYGYTF. CDR3 in DNA: TGCGCCAGCAGCTTGGGAGCAGGGCTGTTCTATGGCTACACCTTC.

This chain connects TRBV11-3 to TRBJ1-2, with D hard to call. This CDR3 comprises 13 residues. Per germline, CDR1 SGHNT and CDR2 YENEEA. Deletions cut 2 bases from V and 4 bases from J, with 8 bases between. The CDR3 nucleotides are TGTGCCAGCAGCTTATTTTCGGGCTATGGCTACACCTTC. It is translated as CASSLFSGYGYTF. The full variable domain, with the rest looked up from reference TRBV11-3 and TRBJ1-2, is EAGVVQSPRYKIIEKKQPVAFWCNPISGHNTLYWYLQNLGQGPELLIRYENEEAVDDSQLPKDRFSAERLKGVDSTLKIQPAELGDSAVYLCASSLFSGYGYTFGSGTRLTVV.

This clone was seen more than once but under ten times. The V call is TRBV4-3, the J call TRBJ1-1; D is ambiguous. V was shortened by 1 base and J by 1 base, with 4 bases between the two germline ends. Germline V gene lookup returns CDR1 LGHNA and CDR2 YSLEER. The CDR3 runs 13 residues. The CDR3 region has the DNA TGCGCCAGCAGCCAAGTCGGGAACACTGAAGCTTTCTTT. Its translation is CASSQVGNTEAFF.

The CDR3 sequence: CASSEGQGAGWADNEQFF. The DNA of the CDR3 is TGTGCCAGCAGCGAAGGACAGGGGGCGGGTTGGGCCGACAATGAGCAGTTCTTC. The V call is TRBV11-2, the J call TRBJ2-1; TRBD1 aligns across 11 bases. With V trimmed by 5 bases and J by 5 bases, 14 bases remained unmatched. The CDR3 runs to 18 residues. Germline V gene data show CDR1 as SGHAT and CDR2 as FQNNGV.

Only a few counts were recorded for this clone. The chain combines TRBV7-6 with TRBJ1-6; 7 positions agree with TRBD1. The CDR3 has 16 amino acids. The junction had 11 bases not matched to a gene; V was cut back by 5 bases and J by 7 bases. Germline loops: CDR1 SGHVS, CDR2 FNYEAQ. The CDR3 protein is CASSLERQGSNSPLHF. CDR3 nucleotide sequence: TGTGCCAGCAGCCTGGAGCGACAGGGATCGAATTCACCCCTCCACTTT. Based on the CDR3 plus reference TRBV7-6 and TRBJ1-6, the full variable domain is GAGVSQSPRYKVTKRGQDVALRCDPISGHVSLYWYRQALGQGPEFLTYFNYEAQQDKSGLPNDRFSAERPEGSISTLTIQRTEQRDSAMYRCASSLERQGSNSPLHFGNGTRLTVT.

The CDR3 sequence: CASPDDMGLMSMNTEAFF. DNA for the CDR3: TGTGCCAGCCCGGACGATATGGGGCTAATGTCCATGAACACTGAAGCTTTCTTT. The chain is built from TRBV18 and TRBJ1-1; D perhaps matches TRBD1 (5 bases). Trimming shortened V by 8 bases and J by 0 bases, and 25 bases separated the two germline ends. CDR1 is KGHSH and CDR2 is LQKENI in the germline V gene. This CDR3 region has 18 residues.

The chain is built from TRBV27 and TRBJ2-1, with D hard to call. Germline lookup yields CDR1 MNHEY and CDR2 SMNVEV (reference sequence). This CDR3 has 13 amino acids. V lost 5 bases, J lost 9 bases, and 14 bases lay in between. DNA of the CDR3: TGTGCCAGCAGTCTCTCTGGGTATCGTGAGCAGTTCTTC. This encodes CASSLSGYREQFF.

This chain links TRBV21-1 with TRBJ2-7; TRBD1, the table's D call, was not compared with the DNA. TRBV21-1 counts as a pseudogene. This CDR3 has 13 amino acids. The CDR3 spells CASETGRHYEQYF. For the CDR3, the DNA is TGTGCCAGCGAGACAGGGAGACACTACGAGCAGTACTTC.

This clone was recorded a few times. The chain has TRBV7-2 and TRBJ2-4; TRBD1 matches at 8 bases. CDR3 length equals 16 residues. V shed 1 base and J 3 bases; nucleotides not matched to a gene: 5. Germline V gene data show CDR1 as SGHTA and CDR2 as FQGNSA. This CDR3 reads CASSLEDREGKNIQYF. CDR3 in DNA: TGTGCCAGCAGCTTAGAGGACAGGGAAGGCAAAAACATTCAGTACTTC.

This clone qualifies as medium-sized. J is TRBJ2-7 and V is TRBV2; D not certain. The V end lost 4 bases, the J end lost 6 bases, and 10 bases lay between the germline ends. This CDR3 is built from 12 residues. Germline CDR1 and CDR2: SNHLY and FYNNEI. The CDR3 here is CASSGSGSEQYF. DNA of the CDR3: TGTGCCAGCAGTGGATCGGGTTCCGAGCAGTACTTC.

The gene calls are TRBV7-2 and TRBJ2-7, with 8 bases matching TRBD1. The CDR3 has 17 amino acids. V shed 5 bases and J 2 bases; nucleotides not matched to a gene: 14. From germline, CDR1 is SGHTA and CDR2 FQGNSA. Here the CDR3 DNA reads TGTGCCAGCAGCCCGAAACCCAGGGGGCGTATTCCCTACGAGCAGTACTTC. Amino acids: CASSPKPRGRIPYEQYF.

This chain joins TRBV27 and TRBJ1-2; D is undetermined. The CDR3 length is 15 residues. V dropped 2 bases and J dropped 0 bases, with 10 bases sitting between them. Germline assignment: CDR1 MNHEY and CDR2 SMNVEV (reference sequence). CDR3 bases: TGTGCCAGCAGTTTAGAGAGGGAGACTAACTATGGCTACACCTTC. It translates to CASSLERETNYGYTF.

Comments on this clone: A junction boundary mismatches the germline segment, possibly from a read error. The V gene is TRBV7-9, the J gene TRBJ2-1, with 9 bases matching TRBD2. The CDR3 runs to 14 residues. In germline, CDR1 is SEHNR, CDR2 FQNEAQ (reference sequence). CDR3 residues: CASSLAGVSNEQFF. The CDR3 bases are TGTGCCAGCAGTTTAGCGGGAGTTTCGAATGAGCAGTTCTTC.

The J gene is TRBJ1-1, the V gene TRBV5-5; a possible D gene is TRBD1 (6 bases). The CDR3 is made up of 16 amino acids. V lost 6 bases and J lost 3, with 21 bases in between. From germline, CDR1 is SGHKS and CDR2 YYEKEE (reference sequence). DNA of the CDR3: TGTGCCAGCATTCTGATACAGGGCCCTTCCCACACTGAAGCTTTCTTT. This gives the protein CASILIQGPSHTEAFF.

This chain connects TRBV19 to TRBJ1-1; D is unresolved. Trimming cost V 6 bases and J 11 bases, with 13 bases left between them. This CDR3 comprises 11 residues. CDR1 and CDR2 from the germline V gene are LNHDA and SQIVND (reference sequence). CDR3 sequence reads: CASRHYGRAFF. For the CDR3, the DNA is TGTGCCAGTAGACATTACGGACGGGCTTTCTTT. The variable domain in full, with the rest retrieved from reference TRBV19 and TRBJ1-1, is DGGITQSPKYLFRKEGQNVTLSCEQNLNHDAMYWYRQDPGQGLRLIYYSQIVNDFQKGDIAEGYSVSREKKESFPLTVTSAQKNPTAFYLCASRHYGRAFFGQGTRLTVV.